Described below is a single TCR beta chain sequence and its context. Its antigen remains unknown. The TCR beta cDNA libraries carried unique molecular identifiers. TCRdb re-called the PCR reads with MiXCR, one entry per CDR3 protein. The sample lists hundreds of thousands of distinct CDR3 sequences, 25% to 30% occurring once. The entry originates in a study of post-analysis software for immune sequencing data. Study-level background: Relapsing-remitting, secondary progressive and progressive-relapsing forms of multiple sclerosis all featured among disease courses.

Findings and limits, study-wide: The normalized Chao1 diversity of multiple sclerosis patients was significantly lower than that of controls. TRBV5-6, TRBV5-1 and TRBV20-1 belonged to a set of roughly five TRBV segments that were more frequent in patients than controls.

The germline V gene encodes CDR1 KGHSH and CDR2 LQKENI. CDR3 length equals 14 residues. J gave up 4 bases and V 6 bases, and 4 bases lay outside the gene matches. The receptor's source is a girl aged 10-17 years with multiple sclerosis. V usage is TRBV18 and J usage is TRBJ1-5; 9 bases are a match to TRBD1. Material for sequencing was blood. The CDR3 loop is CASSQQGANQPQHF. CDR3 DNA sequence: TGTGCCAGCTCCCAACAGGGGGCAAATCAGCCCCAGCATTTT.